The entry below describes one T cell receptor beta chain. This sample was included in a study of cytomegalovirus exposure and HLA in healthy donors. The PCR had 60 Vbeta and 13 Jbeta primers. Produced via immunoSEQ multiplex PCR; TCRdb's table is partial and in-frame only. This sample has about 120,000 clones, with roughly a tenth found just once. The sequenced sample was PBMCs. The receptor was isolated from a young woman in good health and CMV-seropositive.

The CDR3 DNA reads as TGTGCCAGCAGCCCCGGGGGTCTGACTAAAGAAGCTTTCTTT. It yields the protein CASSPGGLTKEAFF. The gene calls are TRBV7-3 and TRBJ1-1; weak D call: TRBD1 (5 bases). There are 14 residues in the CDR3. The ends were cut back, 5 bases at V and 8 bases at J, with 18 bases in the middle. CDR1 SGHTA and CDR2 FQGTGA come from the germline V gene. Variable domain in full (rest from reference TRBV7-3 and TRBJ1-1): GAGVSQTPSNKVTEKGKYVELRCDPISGHTALYWYRQSLGQGPEFLIYFQGTGAADDSGLPNDRFFAVRPEGSVSTLKIQRTERGDSAVYLCASSPGGLTKEAFFGQGTRLTVV.